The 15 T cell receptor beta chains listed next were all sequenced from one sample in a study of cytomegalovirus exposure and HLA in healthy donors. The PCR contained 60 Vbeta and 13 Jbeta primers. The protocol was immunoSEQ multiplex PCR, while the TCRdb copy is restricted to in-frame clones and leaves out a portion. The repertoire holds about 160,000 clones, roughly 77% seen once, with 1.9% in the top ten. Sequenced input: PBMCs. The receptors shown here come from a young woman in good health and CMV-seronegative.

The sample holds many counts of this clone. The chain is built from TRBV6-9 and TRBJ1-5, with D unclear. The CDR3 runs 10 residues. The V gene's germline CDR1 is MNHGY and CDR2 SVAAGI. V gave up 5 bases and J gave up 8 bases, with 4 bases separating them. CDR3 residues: CASSIKPQHF. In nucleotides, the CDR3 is TGTGCCAGCAGTATTAAGCCCCAGCATTTT.

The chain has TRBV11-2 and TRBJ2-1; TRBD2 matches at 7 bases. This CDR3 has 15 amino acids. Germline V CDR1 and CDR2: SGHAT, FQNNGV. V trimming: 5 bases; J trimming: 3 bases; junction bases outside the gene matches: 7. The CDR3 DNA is TGTGCCAGCAGCCCCCACCGGGGGGACTACAATGAGCAGTTCTTC. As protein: CASSPHRGDYNEQFF.

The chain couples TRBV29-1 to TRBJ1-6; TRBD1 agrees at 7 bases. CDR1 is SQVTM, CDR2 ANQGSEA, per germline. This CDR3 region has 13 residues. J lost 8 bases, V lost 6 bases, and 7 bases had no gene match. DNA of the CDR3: TGCAGCGTAGGAGGGGGCGCGGATTCACCCCTCCACTTT. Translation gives CSVGGGADSPLHF.

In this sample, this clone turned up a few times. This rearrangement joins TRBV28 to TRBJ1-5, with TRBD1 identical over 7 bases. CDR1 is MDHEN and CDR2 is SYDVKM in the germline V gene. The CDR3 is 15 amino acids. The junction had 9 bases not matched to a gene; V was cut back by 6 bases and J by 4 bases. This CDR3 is CASSFGTASNQPQHF. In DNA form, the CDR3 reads TGTGCCAGCAGCTTTGGGACAGCGTCAAATCAGCCCCAGCATTTT.

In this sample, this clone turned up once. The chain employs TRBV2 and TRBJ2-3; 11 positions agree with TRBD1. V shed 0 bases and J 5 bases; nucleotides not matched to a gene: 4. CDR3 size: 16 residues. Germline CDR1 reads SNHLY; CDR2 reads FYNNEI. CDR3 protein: CASSEAGQGAKDTQYF. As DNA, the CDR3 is TGTGCCAGCAGTGAAGCCGGACAGGGGGCAAAAGATACGCAGTATTTT.

CDR3 coding DNA: TGTGCTAGTGGTTTGGGGACAGCAGGGCCCGGGGAGCTGTTTTTT. Its protein product is CASGLGTAGPGELFF. J is TRBJ2-2 and V is TRBV12-5, with D possibly TRBD1 on 6 matching bases. V dropped 1 base and J dropped 6 bases, with 12 bases sitting between them. CDR1 and CDR2 from the germline V gene are LGHNT and FRNRAP. The CDR3 runs to 15 residues.

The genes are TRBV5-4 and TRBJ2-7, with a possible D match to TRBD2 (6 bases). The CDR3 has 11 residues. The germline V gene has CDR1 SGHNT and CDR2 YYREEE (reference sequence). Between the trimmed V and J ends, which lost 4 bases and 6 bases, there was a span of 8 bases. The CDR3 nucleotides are TGTGCCAGCAGCCTCGGGGGCGAGCAGTACTTC. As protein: CASSLGGEQYF.

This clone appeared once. In DNA form, the CDR3 reads TGTGCCAGCCTAGGTGGTTTAACCGGGGAGCTGTTTTTT. Protein sequence: CASLGGLTGELFF. The J gene is TRBJ2-2, the V gene TRBV7-9; the D is unclear. The CDR3 extends over 13 amino acids. Germline CDR1 and CDR2: SEHNR and FQNEAQ (reference sequence). Trimming shortened V by 8 bases and J by 5 bases, and 12 bases separated the two germline ends.

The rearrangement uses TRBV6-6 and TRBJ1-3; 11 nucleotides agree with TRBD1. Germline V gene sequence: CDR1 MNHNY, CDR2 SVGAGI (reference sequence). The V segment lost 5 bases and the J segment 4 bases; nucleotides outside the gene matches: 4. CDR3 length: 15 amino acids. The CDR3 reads CASSPGTGGGNTIYF. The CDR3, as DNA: TGTGCCAGCAGTCCCGGGACAGGGGGAGGAAACACCATATATTTT.

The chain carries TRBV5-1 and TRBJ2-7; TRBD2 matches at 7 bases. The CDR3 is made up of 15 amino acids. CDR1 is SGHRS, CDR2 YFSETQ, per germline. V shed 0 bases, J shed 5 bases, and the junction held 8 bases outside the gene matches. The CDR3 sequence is CASSLEGLAVDEQYF. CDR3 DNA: TGCGCCAGCAGCTTGGAAGGGCTAGCGGTCGACGAGCAGTACTTC. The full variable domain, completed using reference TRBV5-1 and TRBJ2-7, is KAGVTQTPRYLIKTRGQQVTLSCSPISGHRSVSWYQQTPGQGLQFLFEYFSETQRNKGNFPGRFSGRQFSNSRSEMNVSTLELGDSALYLCASSLEGLAVDEQYFGPGTRLTVT.

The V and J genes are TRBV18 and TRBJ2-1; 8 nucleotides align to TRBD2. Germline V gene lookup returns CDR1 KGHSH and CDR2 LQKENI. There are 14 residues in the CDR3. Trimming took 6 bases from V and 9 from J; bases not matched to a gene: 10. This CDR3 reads CASSGLAGVAEQFF. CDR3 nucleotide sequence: TGTGCCAGCTCCGGACTAGCCGGTGTTGCTGAGCAGTTCTTC. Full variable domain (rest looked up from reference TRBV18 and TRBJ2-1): NAGVMQNPRHLVRRRGQEARLRCSPMKGHSHVYWYRQLPEEGLKFMVYLQKENIIDESGMPKERFSAEFPKEGPSILRIQQVVRGDSAAYFCASSGLAGVAEQFFGPGTRLTVL.

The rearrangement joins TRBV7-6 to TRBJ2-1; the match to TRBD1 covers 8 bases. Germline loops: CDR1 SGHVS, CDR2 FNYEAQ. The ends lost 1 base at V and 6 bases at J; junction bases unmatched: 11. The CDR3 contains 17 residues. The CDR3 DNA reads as TGTGCCAGCAGCTTAGTGATGTCAGGGGGCACCACCAATGAGCAGTTCTTC. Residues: CASSLVMSGGTTNEQFF. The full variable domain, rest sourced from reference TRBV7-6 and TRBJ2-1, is GAGVSQSPRYKVTKRGQDVALRCDPISGHVSLYWYRQALGQGPEFLTYFNYEAQQDKSGLPNDRFSAERPEGSISTLTIQRTEQRDSAMYRCASSLVMSGGTTNEQFFGPGTRLTVL.

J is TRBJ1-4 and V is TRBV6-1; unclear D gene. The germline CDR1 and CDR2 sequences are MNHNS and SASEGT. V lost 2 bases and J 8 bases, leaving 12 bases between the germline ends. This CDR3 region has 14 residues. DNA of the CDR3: TGTGCCAGCAGTGAAAGGATTATCGGGGAAAAACTGTTTTTT. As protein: CASSERIIGEKLFF.

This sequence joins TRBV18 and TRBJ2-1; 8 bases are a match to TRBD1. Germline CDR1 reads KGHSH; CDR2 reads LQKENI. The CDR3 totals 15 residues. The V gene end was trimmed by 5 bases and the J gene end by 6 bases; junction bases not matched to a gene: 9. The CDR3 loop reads CASSLDRGLINEQFF. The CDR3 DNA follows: TGTGCCAGCTCATTAGACAGGGGCCTCATCAATGAGCAGTTCTTC.

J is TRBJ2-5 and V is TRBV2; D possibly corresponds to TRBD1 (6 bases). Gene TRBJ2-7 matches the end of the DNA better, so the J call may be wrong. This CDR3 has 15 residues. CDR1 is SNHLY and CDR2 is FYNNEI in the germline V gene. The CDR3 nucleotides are TGTGCCAGCAGCCCCGACAGGAGCAATTTCTACGAGCAGTACTTC. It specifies CASSPDRSNFYEQYF.